The 21 T cell receptor beta chains given below trace back to one sample, sequenced in a study of shared clonotypes between healthy human individuals. This table comes from immunoSEQ multiplex PCR, and its TCRdb copy is limited to in-frame clones, with some not included. Here the sample spans roughly 2.2 million clones, 85% to 95% being singletons. The sequenced material came from naive CD4+ T cells from PBMCs. Regarding subset: CD45RA+ positively selected. All receptors derive from a man aged 18-30 years in good health. Some clones in this sample may be carry-over from other donors' samples.

This clone came up once. The chain employs TRBV5-5 and TRBJ2-7; D is uncertain. The V end lost 2 bases, the J end lost 0 bases, and 9 bases lay between the germline ends. Germline assignment: CDR1 SGHKS and CDR2 YYEKEE (reference sequence). This CDR3 spans 14 amino acids. Written as DNA, the CDR3 is TGTGCCAGCAGCTTCGGCCCAAGCTCCTACGAGCAGTACTTC. This gives the protein CASSFGPSSYEQYF.

V and J are TRBV28 and TRBJ1-4, with 8 nucleotides matching TRBD1. The CDR3 has 15 amino acids. J lost 11 bases, V lost 7 bases, and 15 bases had no gene match. The germline CDR1 and CDR2 sequences are MDHEN and SYDVKM. As DNA, the CDR3 is TGTGCCAGCAAACCGCGGGACAGGCTGATCGGGAAACTGTTTTTT. It specifies CASKPRDRLIGKLFF.

The genes are TRBV28 and TRBJ2-7; 7 bases agree with TRBD1. The CDR3 totals 14 residues. The germline gives CDR1 MDHEN, CDR2 SYDVKM. V shed 4 bases, J shed 1 base, and the junction held 4 bases outside the gene matches. CDR3 in DNA: TGTGCCAGCAGTTGGGGGACAGCTTCCTACGAGCAGTACTTC. Translated, it gives CASSWGTASYEQYF. Full variable domain (remainder filled in from reference TRBV28 and TRBJ2-7): DVKVTQSSRYLVKRTGEKVFLECVQDMDHENMFWYRQDPGLGLRLIYFSYDVKMKEKGDIPEGYSVSREKKERFSLILESASTNQTSMYLCASSWGTASYEQYFGPGTRLTVT.

The rearrangement links TRBV6-6 to TRBJ2-7; weak D call: TRBD2 (6 bases). Trimming stripped 5 bases from V and 0 bases from J, with 14 bases between. This CDR3 has 15 amino acids. The V gene's germline CDR1 is MNHNY and CDR2 SVGAGI (reference sequence). CDR3 protein: CASSRPSASSYEQYF. For the CDR3, the DNA is TGTGCCAGCAGTCGCCCTAGCGCGAGCTCCTACGAGCAGTACTTC.

Notes on this clone: Other DNA sequences in this specimen translate into the identical CDR3. The V and J genes are TRBV5-1 and TRBJ2-2, with TRBD2 matching 9 bases. The germline V gene encodes CDR1 SGHRS and CDR2 YFSETQ. This CDR3 spans 15 amino acids. V was pared by 4 bases and J by 6 bases, with 7 bases of the junction left unmatched. In DNA form, the CDR3 reads TGCGCCAGCAGCCTGGTAGCGGGAGCAGCCGGGGAGCTGTTTTTT. This encodes CASSLVAGAAGELFF.

The chain combines TRBV18 with TRBJ1-3; no clear D. Germline V gene sequence: CDR1 KGHSH, CDR2 LQKENI. The CDR3 length is 15 residues. The V gene lost 2 bases and the J gene lost 4 bases, with 12 bases spanning the gap. The CDR3 sequence is CASSPDGIRGNTIYF. The CDR3 bases are TGTGCCAGCTCACCAGATGGGATCCGGGGAAACACCATATATTTT.

V and J are TRBV5-1 and TRBJ1-5; unclear D gene. V lost 4 bases and J 6 bases, leaving 11 bases between the germline ends. The CDR3 is 13 residues long. Looked up from germline, CDR1 is SGHRS and CDR2 is YFSETQ. Written as DNA, the CDR3 is TGCGCCAGCAGCCCGGAGTTTGGTCAGCCCCAGCATTTT. Protein sequence: CASSPEFGQPQHF.

The chain employs TRBV5-1 and TRBJ1-3; D might be TRBD1 (6 bases). Germline loops: CDR1 SGHRS, CDR2 YFSETQ. Trimming took off 4 bases at V and 5 bases at J, with 10 bases between the two ends. This CDR3 is built from 13 residues. The CDR3 sequence: CASSPGGRNTIYF. DNA for the CDR3: TGCGCCAGCAGCCCCGGGGGGCGAAACACCATATATTTT. The full variable domain, in which reference TRBV5-1 and TRBJ1-3 provide the parts outside the CDR3, is KAGVTQTPRYLIKTRGQQVTLSCSPISGHRSVSWYQQTPGQGLQFLFEYFSETQRNKGNFPGRFSGRQFSNSRSEMNVSTLELGDSALYLCASSPGGRNTIYFGEGSWLTVV.

The chain joins TRBV28 to TRBJ2-7; 12 positions match TRBD2. V trimming: 0 bases; J trimming: 1 base; junction bases outside the gene matches: 7. The CDR3 extends over 18 amino acids. Germline-derived CDR1 and CDR2 are MDHEN and SYDVKM. The CDR3 nucleotides are TGTGCCAGCAGTTTATGGCGGGGGGGGACTAGCGGGTCCTACGAGCAGTACTTC. It encodes CASSLWRGGTSGSYEQYF.

The chain joins TRBV29-1 to TRBJ2-5; the D call may be TRBD1 or TRBD2 (6 bases each). Deletions cut 3 bases from V and 5 bases from J, with 10 bases between. The CDR3 runs to 12 residues. Germline CDR1 is SQVTM and CDR2 is ANQGSEA. As DNA, the CDR3 is TGCAGCGTTGAGGGGGGCGACGAGACCCAGTACTTC. Protein: CSVEGGDETQYF.

V and J are TRBV14 and TRBJ2-7, with 13 bases that match TRBD2. After removal of 3 bases from V and 2 bases from J, the junction contained 10 bases not matched to a gene. The CDR3 covers 18 residues. Germline assignment: CDR1 SGHDN and CDR2 FVKESK. CDR3 nucleotide sequence: TGTGCCAGCAGCCACCCACGGACTAGCGGGAGACCACCCTACGAGCAGTACTTC. Translation: CASSHPRTSGRPPYEQYF.

This CDR3 is CASSRLTSDEQYF. For the CDR3, the DNA is TGTGCCAGCAGCCGACTAACTAGCGACGAGCAGTACTTC. V and J are TRBV7-2 and TRBJ2-7, with 7 bases fitting TRBD2. Germline CDR1 is SGHTA and CDR2 is FQGNSA. V shed 5 bases, J shed 5 bases, and the junction held 6 bases outside the gene matches. The CDR3 loop spans 13 amino acids.

Regarding this clone: This CDR3 is also generated by other DNA sequences in the sample. The chain recombines TRBV30 with TRBJ1-2, with D hard to call. This CDR3 is 11 amino acids long. V dropped 0 bases and J dropped 6 bases, with 5 bases sitting between them. Germline values: CDR1 GTSNPN, CDR2 SVGIG (reference sequence). In nucleotides, the CDR3 is TGTGCCTGGAGTGTCGCAGATGGCTACACCTTC. Translating gives CAWSVADGYTF. The full variable domain, with the rest looked up from reference TRBV30 and TRBJ1-2, is SQTIHQWPATLVQPVGSPLSLECTVEGTSNPNLYWYRQAAGRGLQLLFYSVGIGQISSEVPQNLSASRPQDRQFILSSKKLLLSDSGFYLCAWSVADGYTFGSGTRLTVV.

Of note for this clone: Other nucleotide sequences from this sample produce the same CDR3. This rearrangement joins TRBV6-5 to TRBJ1-2, with D hard to call. Germline V gives CDR1 MNHEY, CDR2 SVGAGI. Deletions cut 0 bases from V and 8 bases from J, with 7 bases between. This CDR3 contains 12 residues. The CDR3 reads CASSYSGVGYTF. In DNA, the CDR3 is TGTGCCAGCAGTTACTCGGGAGTAGGCTACACCTTC.

The chain is built from TRBV6-5 and TRBJ2-3; D possibly corresponds to TRBD1 (7 bases). Germline loops: CDR1 MNHEY, CDR2 SVGAGI. CDR3 length: 13 amino acids. Trimming cost V 7 bases and J 6 bases, with 14 bases left between them. The CDR3 DNA reads TGTGCCAGCACCCCCAGGGGGGTCGATACGCAGTATTTT. It yields the protein CASTPRGVDTQYF.

This clone was counted a single time. The CDR3 sequence is CASSFPTDTQYF. The CDR3 region has the DNA TGTGCCAGCAGCTTCCCCACAGATACGCAGTATTTT. The V call is TRBV5-5, the J call TRBJ2-3, with D unclear. Germline values: CDR1 SGHKS, CDR2 YYEKEE (reference sequence). The CDR3 has 12 amino acids. V lost 2 bases, J lost 2 bases, and 3 bases lay in between.

V and J are TRBV19 and TRBJ1-5; no clear D. Trimming cost V 1 base and J 6 bases, with 10 bases left between them. This CDR3 has 14 amino acids. Germline lookup yields CDR1 LNHDA and CDR2 SQIVND (reference sequence). The CDR3: CASSIGSWGQPQHF. For the CDR3, the DNA is TGTGCCAGTAGTATAGGCTCTTGGGGTCAGCCCCAGCATTTT.

This sequence joins TRBV30 and TRBJ2-7; 9 nucleotides agree with TRBD1. V dropped 6 bases and J dropped 3; count of bases not matched to a gene: 6. This CDR3 is built from 13 residues. CDR1 and CDR2 from the germline V gene are GTSNPN and SVGIG (reference sequence). The CDR3 sequence: CACTGQGNYEQYF. CDR3 nucleotides: TGTGCCTGCACGGGACAGGGAAACTACGAGCAGTACTTC.

This clone was picked up a small number of times. The chain has TRBV4-2 and TRBJ1-2; D call uncertain. CDR1 and CDR2 (germline): LGHNA, YNFKEQ. CDR3 length equals 13 residues. The germline V and J ends were trimmed by 0 bases and 4 bases, with 6 bases remaining between them. The CDR3: CASSQEIIYGYTF. CDR3 bases: TGTGCCAGCAGCCAAGAAATCATCTATGGCTACACCTTC.

The chain recombines TRBV7-2 with TRBJ2-7, with D unclear. The CDR3 contains 11 residues. V lost 1 base, J lost 7 bases, and 5 bases lay in between. CDR1 is SGHTA, CDR2 FQGNSA, per germline. The DNA for the CDR3 is TGTGCCAGCAGCTTAGTCCGAGAGCAGTACTTC. It encodes CASSLVREQYF.

This clone was seen a single time. The J gene is TRBJ1-5, the V gene TRBV6-5, with D unresolved. The germline V and J ends were trimmed by 5 bases and 7 bases, with 12 bases remaining between them. Germline V gene data show CDR1 as MNHEY and CDR2 as SVGAGI. CDR3 size: 13 residues. The CDR3 protein is CASSMQGRQPQHF. The CDR3 region has the DNA TGTGCCAGCAGTATGCAAGGTCGACAGCCCCAGCATTTT.